This is a list of T cell receptor beta chains from one sample in a study of blood T cell repertoires in COVID-19. Measured with immunoSEQ multiplex PCR; TCRdb has only the in-frame clones, and not every one. Of over 300,000 clones in the sample, 89% were seen once. The sequencing input was peripheral blood. These receptors came from a man aged 40-50 years with acute or convalescent COVID-19. Each CDR3 is given with its conserved first and last residue. D genes are given only for firm matches. Not every row has a clone size; where given, it reads once, few, many or a size class.

>few|TRBJ1-1|TRBV11-2|NA
TGTGCCAGCAGCTTCTCCCCCATCCAGGGTGAAGGTTTCTTT
CASSFSPIQGEGFF
>NA|TRBJ2-5|TRBV5-4|TRBD1
TGTGCCAGCAGCTTGGAAGGGACAGGAATTAACCAAGAGACCCAGTACTTC
CASSLEGTGINQETQYF
>NA|TRBJ2-7|TRBV27|TRBD1
TGTGCCAGCAGTAGAACCGGGACAGGGGGACTCCGGGAGCAGTACTTC
CASSRTGTGGLREQYF
>NA|TRBJ1-5|TRBV5-6|NA
TGTGCCAGCAGCTTCAGGGGAAATCAGCCCCAGCATTTT
CASSFRGNQPQHF
>NA|TRBJ1-5|TRBV19|TRBD1
TGTGCCAGTAGTATATTCCACGGACAGGGCAGCAATCAGCCCCAGCATTTT
CASSIFHGQGSNQPQHF
>once|TRBJ1-5|TRBV7-2|NA
TGTGCCAGCAGCTTGACAGGTTACAATCAGCCCCAGCATTTT
CASSLTGYNQPQHF
>once|TRBJ2-5|TRBV27|TRBD1
TGTGCCAGCAGGTCACCAGGGGGCTCGGAGACCCAGTACTTC
CASRSPGGSETQYF
>NA|TRBJ1-5|TRBV19|NA
TGTGCCAGTAGTTCGCACCCGGACAGAGGGCAGCCCCAGCATTTT
CASSSHPDRGQPQHF
>NA|TRBJ1-1|TRBV27|TRBD1
TGTGCCAGCGGGACTTCAGGGGGCACTGAAGCTTTCTTT
CASGTSGGTEAFF
>NA|TRBJ2-1|TRBV2|NA
TGTGCCAGCAGTGAACAGGGCGATTACAATGAGCAGTTCTTC
CASSEQGDYNEQFF
>NA|TRBJ1-1|TRBV7-9|NA
TGTGCCAGCAGCCGAGTGAACACTGAAGCTTTCTTT
CASSRVNTEAFF
>NA|TRBJ2-1|TRBV19|NA
TGTGCCAGTAGTATATCTTCGGTTCTCTCCTACAATGAGCAGTTCTTC
CASSISSVLSYNEQFF
>NA|TRBJ1-2|TRBV5-5|NA
TGTGCCAGCAGCTTGGGTCAGGGTAGCTATGGCTACACCTTC
CASSLGQGSYGYTF
>NA|TRBJ2-1|TRBV3-1/TRBV3-2|TRBD2
TGTGCCAGCAGCCGGAGACTAGCGGTCTACAATGAGCAGTTCTTC
CASSRRLAVYNEQFF
>NA|TRBJ1-3|TRBV28|NA
TGTGCCAGCAGTTTATTCGGGGTACCTGGAAACACCATATATTTT
CASSLFGVPGNTIYF
>NA|TRBJ2-3|TRBV5-6|TRBD2
TGTGCCAGCAGCCTAAGAGCCCCGGGACTAGCGGGAGCAGATACGCAGTATTTT
CASSLRAPGLAGADTQYF
>NA|TRBJ2-7|TRBV18|NA
TGTGCCAGCTCACCACAACAGGGAAGCTCCTACGAGCAGTACTTC
CASSPQQGSSYEQYF
>NA|TRBJ1-5|TRBV7-9|NA
TGTGCCAGCAGTCAAGGGGACACAACCCAGCCCCAGCATTTT
CASSQGDTTQPQHF
>NA|TRBJ1-1|TRBV5-4|NA
TGTGCCAGCAGCTTGTACAGGTTTGCCACTGAAGCTTTCTTT
CASSLYRFATEAFF
>NA|TRBJ1-5|TRBV30|TRBD1
TGTGCCTGGAGGGGGACAGTACAAGATCAGCCCCAGCATTTT
CAWRGTVQDQPQHF
>few|TRBJ2-7|TRBV7-9|NA
TGTGCCAGCACCCACGCAGCGGCCACCTACGAGCAGTACTTC
CASTHAAATYEQYF
>NA|TRBJ1-4|TRBV9|TRBD1
TGTGCCAGCAGCCCCACAGGGGGAGTCGGCGAAAAACTGTTTTTT
CASSPTGGVGEKLFF
>NA|TRBJ2-7|TRBV6-5|TRBD1
TGTGCCAGCAGTTACGGGCTTTTAGGGGGCAGGTACGAGCAGTACTTC
CASSYGLLGGRYEQYF
>NA|TRBJ2-7|TRBV28|NA
TGTGCCAGCAGTTTTGGCCGGACGGGGGAGCAGTACTTC
CASSFGRTGEQYF
>NA|TRBJ2-1|TRBV7-2|TRBD2
TGTGCCAGCAGCTTAAGCGGGACCGCCGCCTACAATGAGCAGTTCTTC
CASSLSGTAAYNEQFF
>NA|TRBJ1-2|TRBV27|NA
TGTGCCAGCAGCTCCGGGACATCGCGGGGCTACACCTTC
CASSSGTSRGYTF
>NA|TRBJ2-7|TRBV5-1|TRBD1
TGCGCCAGCAGCTTGGTGGGACAGGGGTTCGACGAGCAGTACTTC
CASSLVGQGFDEQYF
>NA|TRBJ1-2|TRBV6-5|TRBD1
TGTGCCAGCAGTTACTCGATAGGACAGGGCCTTGGCTACACCTTC
CASSYSIGQGLGYTF
>NA|TRBJ2-3|TRBV27|TRBD1
TGTGCCAGCAGTTTCACCAGGGGGACAGATACGCAGTATTTT
CASSFTRGTDTQYF
>NA|TRBJ2-7|TRBV18|TRBD1
TGTGCCAGCTCACCGTTGGTGGGACAGGGGGCCTACGAGCAGTACTTC
CASSPLVGQGAYEQYF
>NA|TRBJ1-5|TRBV20-1|NA
TGCAGTGCTAGTGGCGGGAATAATCAGCCCCAGCATTTT
CSASGGNNQPQHF
>once|TRBJ1-1|TRBV11-3|NA
TGTGCCAGCAGCTTATCAGGGGTTGACACTGAAGCTTTCTTT
CASSLSGVDTEAFF
>NA|TRBJ2-2|TRBV7-3|TRBD1
TGTGCCAGCAGCTTAACCCCGGGGACAGGGTACACCGGGGAGCTGTTTTTT
CASSLTPGTGYTGELFF
>NA|TRBJ1-1|TRBV19|NA
TGTGCCAGTAGTATAAAGTGGAGGGGACGTGTCACTGAAGCTTTCTTT
CASSIKWRGRVTEAFF
>once|TRBJ2-1|TRBV29-1|TRBD2
TGCAGCGTTTGGGGACTAGCGGGAGCCGGTGAGCAGTTCTTC
CSVWGLAGAGEQFF
>NA|TRBJ1-3|TRBV5-5|TRBD1
TGTGCCAGCAGCTTGGCCCACAGGGGGCCTGGAAACACCATATATTTT
CASSLAHRGPGNTIYF
>NA|TRBJ1-3|TRBV27|NA
TGTGCCAGCAGTTCGGGAGGGGAGACCATATATTTT
CASSSGGETIYF
>NA|TRBJ1-1|TRBV28|NA
TGTGCCAGCAGTTTACAGGGCGGCCGCATGAACACTGAAGCTTTCTTT
CASSLQGGRMNTEAFF
>NA|TRBJ2-1|TRBV19|TRBD2
TGTGCCAGTAGTAAACGGACTAGCGGGCACCCCTACAATGAGCAGTTCTTC
CASSKRTSGHPYNEQFF
>NA|TRBJ2-1|TRBV29-1|NA
TGCAGCGTTGTACCCCAGGGGCGCACGCCATACAATGAGCAGTTCTTC
CSVVPQGRTPYNEQFF
>NA|TRBJ1-3|TRBV6-5|NA
TGTGCCACCCAAGCGACCCTGAGCTCTGGAAACACCATATATTTT
CATQATLSSGNTIYF
>once|TRBJ1-2|TRBV27|NA
TGTGCCAGCAGTAAGGCCAGGGGTTCATTCTATGGCTACACCTTC
CASSKARGSFYGYTF
>NA|TRBJ2-7|TRBV28|TRBD1
TGTGCCAGCAGTTTAAGGGGACAGGGCGACTACGAGCAGTACTTC
CASSLRGQGDYEQYF
>few|TRBJ1-6|TRBV30|NA
TGTGCCTGGGGGCAGGGCGATAATTCACCCCTCCACTTT
CAWGQGDNSPLHF
>NA|TRBJ2-1|TRBV27|NA
TGTGCCAGCAGTGGTGTGGCAACCTACAATGAGCAGTTCTTC
CASSGVATYNEQFF
>NA|TRBJ2-2|TRBV24-1|TRBD1
TGTGCCACCAGTGATTTGGGTCAGGGGGCAGGAACCGGGGAGCTGTTTTTT
CATSDLGQGAGTGELFF
>NA|TRBJ2-1|TRBV27|NA
TGTGCCAGCAGCCCTAACCACCCGTTTACTGAGCAGTTCTTC
CASSPNHPFTEQFF
>NA|TRBJ2-7|TRBV20-1|NA
TGCAGTGCCCTCTTCTACGAGCAGTACTTC
CSALFYEQYF
>NA|TRBJ2-1|TRBV7-9|NA
TGTGCCAGCAGCAGGACCCGAGGGAGCTCCTACAATGAGCAGTTCTTC
CASSRTRGSSYNEQFF
>NA|TRBJ2-1|TRBV4-1|NA
TGCGCCAGCAGCCAAGATGGCCTAGGGGGGGATGAGCAGTTCTTC
CASSQDGLGGDEQFF
>NA|TRBJ1-5|TRBV7-8|TRBD1
TGTGCCAGCAGCCGGACAGGGGGCGGGAATCAGCCCCAGCATTTT
CASSRTGGGNQPQHF
>NA|TRBJ2-5|TRBV7-8|NA
TGTGCCAGCAGCTCCAACGGCAGGGCAAAGACCCAGTACTTC
CASSSNGRAKTQYF
>NA|TRBJ2-2|TRBV7-8|NA
TGTGCCAGCAGCTCCTTAACAGTTGGTACTGGAACCGGGGAGCTGTTTTTT
CASSSLTVGTGTGELFF
>NA|TRBJ1-2|TRBV6-2/TRBV6-3|TRBD1
TGTGCCAGCAGTTACCCGCGGGACAGGGGGCCTGCACCTAATGGCTACACCTTC
CASSYPRDRGPAPNGYTF
>NA|TRBJ1-2|TRBV7-2|NA
TGTGCCAGCAGGGGGGGGGACACCCACTATGGCTACACCTTC
CASRGGDTHYGYTF
>NA|TRBJ2-7|TRBV29-1|TRBD1
TGCAGCGGGAGGGACAGGGCCTACGAGCAGTACTTC
CSGRDRAYEQYF
>NA|TRBJ2-6|TRBV7-2|TRBD2
TGTGCCAGCAGCTTAGTCGGGACTAGCGGGCACTCTGGGGCCAACGTCCTGACTTTC
CASSLVGTSGHSGANVLTF
>NA|TRBJ2-3|TRBV4-3|TRBD2
TGCGCCAGCAGCCAAGAAGGGACTAGCCCAGACACAGATACGCAGTATTTT
CASSQEGTSPDTDTQYF
>once|TRBJ2-1|TRBV12-3/TRBV12-4|NA
TGTGCCAGCAGGGTAGGCGGTTACAATGAGCAGTTCTTC
CASRVGGYNEQFF
>NA|TRBJ2-7|TRBV7-8|NA
TGTGCCAGCAGCTTAGCACGACAGAGGCAGTACTTC
CASSLARQRQYF